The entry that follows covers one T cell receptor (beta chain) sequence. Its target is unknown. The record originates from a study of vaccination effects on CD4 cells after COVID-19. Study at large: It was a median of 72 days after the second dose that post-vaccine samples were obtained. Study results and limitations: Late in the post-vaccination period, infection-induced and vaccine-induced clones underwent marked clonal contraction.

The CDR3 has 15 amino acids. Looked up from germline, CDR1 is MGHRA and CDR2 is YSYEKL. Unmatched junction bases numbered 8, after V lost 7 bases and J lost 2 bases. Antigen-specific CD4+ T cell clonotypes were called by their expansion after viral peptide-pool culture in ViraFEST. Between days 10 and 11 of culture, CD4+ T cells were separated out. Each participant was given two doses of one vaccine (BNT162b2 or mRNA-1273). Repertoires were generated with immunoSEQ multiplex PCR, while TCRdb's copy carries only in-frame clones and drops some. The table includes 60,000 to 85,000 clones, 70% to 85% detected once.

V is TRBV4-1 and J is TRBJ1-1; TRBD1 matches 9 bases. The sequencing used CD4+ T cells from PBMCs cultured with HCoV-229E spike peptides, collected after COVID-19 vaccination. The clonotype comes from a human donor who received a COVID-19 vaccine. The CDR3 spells CASTPGQGFNTEAFF. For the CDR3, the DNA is TGCGCCAGCACCCCGGGACAGGGATTCAACACTGAAGCTTTCTTT.